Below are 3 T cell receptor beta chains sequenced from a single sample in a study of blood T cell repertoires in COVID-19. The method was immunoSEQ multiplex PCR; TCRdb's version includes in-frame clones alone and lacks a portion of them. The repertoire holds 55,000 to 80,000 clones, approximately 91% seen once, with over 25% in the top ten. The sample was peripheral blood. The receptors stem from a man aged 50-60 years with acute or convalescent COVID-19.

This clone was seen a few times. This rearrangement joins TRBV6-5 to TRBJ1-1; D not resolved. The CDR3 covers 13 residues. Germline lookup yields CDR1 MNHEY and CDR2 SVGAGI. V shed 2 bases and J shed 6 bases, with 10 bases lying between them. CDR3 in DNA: TGTGCCAGCAGTTACGCAGTGGGAGCTGAAGCTTTCTTT. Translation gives CASSYAVGAEAFF.

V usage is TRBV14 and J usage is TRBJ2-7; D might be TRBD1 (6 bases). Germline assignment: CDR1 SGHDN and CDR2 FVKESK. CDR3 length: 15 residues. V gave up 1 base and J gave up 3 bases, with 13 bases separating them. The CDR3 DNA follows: TGTGCCAGCAGCCAAGTCCAGGACAGCCTCTACGAGCAGTACTTC. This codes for CASSQVQDSLYEQYF.

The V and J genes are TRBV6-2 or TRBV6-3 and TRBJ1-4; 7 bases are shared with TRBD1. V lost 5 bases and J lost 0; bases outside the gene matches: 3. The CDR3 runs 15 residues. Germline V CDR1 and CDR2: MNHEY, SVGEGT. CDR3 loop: CASSARGATNEKLFF. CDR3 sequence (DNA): TGTGCCAGCAGTGCCAGGGGGGCAACTAATGAAAAACTGTTTTTT.